This T cell receptor beta chain was sequenced for a study of vaccination effects on CD4 cells after COVID-19. Subsequent to less than 13 days of culture, CD4+ T cells were isolated. Two-dose BNT162b2 or mRNA-1273 vaccination was given to participants. Absence of prior SARS-CoV-2 infection characterized the vaccine recipients, who showed negative nucleocapsid antibodies. Germline V gene lookup returns CDR1 GTSNPN and CDR2 SVGIG (reference sequence). The ends were cut back, 2 bases at V and 4 bases at J, with 11 bases in the middle. The CDR3 spans 13 residues. Turning to this clone: Antigen: not known.

Method: immunoSEQ multiplex PCR; TCRdb's copy keeps in-frame clones and lacks some. This sample has more than 60,000 clones, with about 67% found just once. Material: CD4+ T cells from PBMCs cultured without peptide, obtained after COVID-19 vaccination. The chain is built from TRBV30 and TRBJ1-1; D is undetermined. This receptor was obtained from a human donor who received a COVID-19 vaccine. CDR3 sequence: CAWSPGVSTEAFF. The CDR3 bases are TGTGCCTGGAGTCCTGGGGTGAGCACTGAAGCTTTCTTT.